Sequencing of this TCR beta chain was carried out in a study of naive and memory T cell subsets. Study-wide findings and caveats: Over 95% of naive TCR sequences appeared only once after error correction, unlike memory subsets.

This clonotype came up a few times. As yet, its antigen is unknown. Cells stained for CD3, CD4, CD8, CD45RA, CD27 and viability were sorted into four CD45RA/CD27 subsets. The beta constant-region primer was an equimolar mix of two oligonucleotides covering TRBC1 and TRBC2. Using its own MiXCR run on the UMI-ligation and nested PCR reads, TCRdb lists one record per CDR3 protein. The sample includes 150,000 or so distinct CDR3 sequences, about 17% seen only once; the top ten take just over 0.14%. V gave up 0 bases and J gave up 5 bases, with 10 bases separating them. Germline V lookup: CDR1 SEHNR, CDR2 FQNEAQ (reference sequence). This CDR3 contains 14 residues.

This receptor was identified in a human donor in good health. V usage is TRBV7-9 and J usage is TRBJ2-5; no clear D. Input material: naive CD4+ T cells from blood. CDR3 DNA: TGTGCCAGCAGCTTAGCGGCAGCAAGTGAGACCCAGTACTTC. This sequence encodes CASSLAAASETQYF.